These 20 T cell receptor beta chains came from one sample sequenced in a study of blood T cells in healthy people across ages. Through a sample-barcoded 5' primer and a J-beta primer mix, a second PCR was run for roughly 6 to 12 cycles. One entry per CDR3 protein results from TCRdb running MiXCR on the 5' RACE reads. The data hold about 730,000 distinct CDR3 sequences, with roughly 41% observed a single time. Sequencing input: blood. The receptor source for this set is a woman in her sixties or seventies in good health.

The rearrangement uses TRBV29-1 and TRBJ2-1; D not certain. The ends were cut back, 4 bases at V and 8 bases at J, with 15 bases in the middle. CDR1 SQVTM and CDR2 ANQGSEA come from the germline V gene. CDR3 length equals 13 residues. The CDR3 DNA sequence: TGCAGCGTTGCCGGCTACCGCGGAGATGAGCAGTTCTTC. Translation: CSVAGYRGDEQFF.

The chain recombines TRBV12-3 or TRBV12-4 with TRBJ2-5; D possibly uses TRBD1 or TRBD2 (5 bases each). Trimming stripped 6 bases from V and 5 bases from J, with 19 bases between. The CDR3 loop spans 15 amino acids. In DNA form, the CDR3 reads TGTGCCAGCAGCCCGGGACGGAAAATGGGGGAGACCCAGTACTTC. Its protein product is CASSPGRKMGETQYF.

The chain employs TRBV5-1 and TRBJ2-7, with D perhaps TRBD1 (5 bases). The ends were cut back, 0 bases at V and 6 bases at J, with 16 bases in the middle. Germline V gene data show CDR1 as SGHRS and CDR2 as YFSETQ. CDR3 size: 15 residues. The CDR3 sequence: CASSLAAQGLREQYF. DNA for the CDR3: TGCGCCAGCAGCTTGGCTGCCCAGGGCTTACGCGAGCAGTACTTC.

V usage is TRBV7-8 and J usage is TRBJ1-5, with D maybe TRBD1 (5 bases). Deletions cut 4 bases from V and 0 bases from J, with 16 bases between. This CDR3 is 17 amino acids long. Germline V gene lookup returns CDR1 SGHVS and CDR2 FQNEAQ. The CDR3 region is CASSSRAGQISNQPQHF. In nucleotides, the CDR3 is TGTGCCAGCAGCTCCAGGGCGGGGCAGATTAGCAATCAGCCCCAGCATTTT.

This clonotype has a handful of counts. This rearrangement joins TRBV5-1 to TRBJ2-3; 9 bases map to TRBD1. CDR1 and CDR2 (germline): SGHRS, YFSETQ. Unmatched junction bases numbered 3, after V lost 0 bases and J lost 4 bases. The CDR3 runs to 15 residues. The CDR3 nucleotides are TGCGCCAGCAGCTTGGCGGGACAGGGATCAGATACGCAGTATTTT. Its protein product is CASSLAGQGSDTQYF.

The gene calls are TRBV20-1 and TRBJ2-1, with 7 bases identical to TRBD1. The CDR3 totals 13 residues. V lost 6 bases, J lost 7 bases, and 9 bases stayed unmatched. CDR1 and CDR2 (germline): DFQATT, SNEGSKA (reference sequence). CDR3 protein: CSAEGPGQNEQFF. In DNA form, the CDR3 reads TGCAGTGCCGAGGGACCGGGACAGAATGAGCAGTTCTTC.

This clonotype has only a few counts. J is TRBJ1-2 and V is TRBV21-1; the D call in the table, TRBD1, was not verified against the DNA. TRBV21-1 is described as a pseudogene. The CDR3 extends over 15 amino acids. The CDR3 sequence: CASTITGTGNYGYTF. CDR3 bases: TGTGCCAGCACCATTACCGGGACAGGGAACTATGGCTACACCTTC.

This sequence joins TRBV4-3 and TRBJ1-2; no definite D call. The CDR3 contains 15 residues. CDR1 is LGHNA and CDR2 is YSLEER in the germline V gene. The V gene lost 3 bases and the J gene lost 4 bases, with 15 bases spanning the gap. CDR3 sequence (DNA): TGCGCCAGCAGCCAGGCCCGGGAGGTATTCTATGGCTACACCTTC. This codes for CASSQAREVFYGYTF.

CDR3 sequence (DNA): TGTGCCAGCAGTCAACAGGTGGGAGGGTTTGGGGATACGCAGTATTTT. It translates to CASSQQVGGFGDTQYF. The chain uses TRBV28 and TRBJ2-3; 7 positions match TRBD2. The CDR3 is 16 residues long. V lost 5 bases, J lost 6 bases, and 14 bases stayed unmatched. The germline V gene has CDR1 MDHEN and CDR2 SYDVKM. The full variable domain, rest sourced from reference TRBV28 and TRBJ2-3, is DVKVTQSSRYLVKRTGEKVFLECVQDMDHENMFWYRQDPGLGLRLIYFSYDVKMKEKGDIPEGYSVSREKKERFSLILESASTNQTSMYLCASSQQVGGFGDTQYFGPGTRLTVL.

This clonotype has more than one count but fewer than ten. The V gene is TRBV3-1, the J gene TRBJ2-3; the match to TRBD2 covers 8 bases. The CDR3 extends over 17 amino acids. J gave up 2 bases and V 1 base, and 8 bases lay outside the gene matches. Germline V gene sequence: CDR1 LGHDT, CDR2 YNNKEL (reference sequence). CDR3 nucleotide sequence: TGTGCCAGCAGCCAAGGAGGAAGCGGGAGCCCCACAGATACGCAGTATTTT. This sequence encodes CASSQGGSGSPTDTQYF.

This chain connects TRBV12-3 or TRBV12-4 to TRBJ2-5; D is perhaps TRBD2 (5 bases). CDR3 length equals 13 residues. V lost 3 bases to trimming and J lost 11 bases, with 16 bases between them. CDR3: CASSLGFLRGQYF. The CDR3 DNA is TGTGCCAGCAGTTTGGGCTTTCTACGAGGGCAGTACTTC.

The V gene is TRBV5-1, the J gene TRBJ2-3; TRBD2 matches 9 bases. CDR1 is SGHRS, CDR2 YFSETQ, per germline. V was clipped by 0 bases and J by 0 bases; unmatched bases: 5. The CDR3 contains 17 residues. The CDR3 coding sequence is TGCGCCAGCAGCTTGGAAAGACTAGCGGCTAGCACAGATACGCAGTATTTT. It encodes CASSLERLAASTDTQYF.

This clonotype was counted between two and nine times. V usage is TRBV27 and J usage is TRBJ2-3; 11 positions match TRBD1. The CDR3 covers 15 residues. With V trimmed by 6 bases and J by 2 bases, 4 bases remained unmatched. The germline V gene encodes CDR1 MNHEY and CDR2 SMNVEV (reference sequence). CDR3 amino acids: CASSRTGGLTDTQYF. CDR3 DNA sequence: TGTGCCAGCAGCCGGACAGGGGGCCTCACAGATACGCAGTATTTT.

The chain couples TRBV11-2 to TRBJ1-5, with D perhaps matching TRBD1 (6 bases). Germline CDR1 reads SGHAT; CDR2 reads FQNNGV. With 1 base removed from V and 6 bases from J, the gap between germline ends came to 16 bases. There are 16 residues in the CDR3. CDR3 sequence (DNA): TGTGCCAGCAGCTTAGGGCAGGGGAGAATGGTTCAGCCCCAGCATTTT. Amino acids: CASSLGQGRMVQPQHF. Combining the CDR3 with reference TRBV11-2 and TRBJ1-5 gives the whole variable domain EAGVAQSPRYKIIEKRQSVAFWCNPISGHATLYWYQQILGQGPKLLIQFQNNGVVDDSQLPKDRFSAERLKGVDSTLKIQPAKLEDSAVYLCASSLGQGRMVQPQHFGDGTRLSIL.

V gene TRBV3-1 combines with J gene TRBJ2-5, with TRBD2 as a possible D gene (6 bases). V was trimmed by 4 bases and J by 3 bases, leaving 15 bases between them. Germline V CDR1 and CDR2: LGHDT, YNNKEL (reference sequence). This CDR3 region has 15 residues. The DNA of the CDR3 is TGTGCCAGCAGCCCCCGGGAGCGGCTCAAAGAGACCCAGTACTTC. Translated: CASSPRERLKETQYF.

This sequence joins TRBV7-9 and TRBJ2-3, with 12 bases identical to TRBD2. The CDR3 length is 16 residues. CDR1 is SEHNR, CDR2 FQNEAQ, per germline (reference sequence). Losses at the gene ends were 4 bases for V and 4 bases for J; bases not matched to a gene: 6. The DNA of the CDR3 is TGTGCCAGCAGCTCACTAGCGGGAGGCCCCCCAGATACGCAGTATTTT. Translated, it gives CASSSLAGGPPDTQYF.

The chain combines TRBV20-1 with TRBJ1-4, with 7 bases identical to TRBD1. In germline, CDR1 is DFQATT, CDR2 SNEGSKA (reference sequence). Trimming removed 2 bases from V and 8 bases from J; junction bases left unmatched: 8. The CDR3 consists of 14 residues. The CDR3 bases are TGCAGTGCTAGAATATCAGCACAGGGGGAAAAACTGTTTTTT. Amino acids: CSARISAQGEKLFF.

V usage is TRBV14 and J usage is TRBJ1-2, with no clear D. The CDR3 runs 14 residues. The V gene's germline CDR1 is SGHDN and CDR2 FVKESK. V was clipped by 4 bases and J by 5 bases, with 14 bases between them. In DNA, the CDR3 is TGTGCCAGCAGCCGGCCCGGGTCCAGTTATGGCTACACCTTC. Encoded protein: CASSRPGSSYGYTF. Full variable domain (remainder filled in from reference TRBV14 and TRBJ1-2): EAGVTQFPSHSVIEKGQTVTLRCDPISGHDNLYWYRRVMGKEIKFLLHFVKESKQDESGMPNNRFLAERTGGTYSTLKVQPAELEDSGVYFCASSRPGSSYGYTFGSGTRLTVV.

J is TRBJ1-1 and V is TRBV14, with D possibly being TRBD1 (6 bases). The length of the CDR3 is 17 residues. Trimming shortened V by 1 base and J by 4 bases, and 19 bases separated the two germline ends. Germline lookup yields CDR1 SGHDN and CDR2 FVKESK. For the CDR3, the DNA is TGTGCCAGCAGCCAAGTGTTTCGGACAGATCGGGCCACTGAAGCTTTCTTT. This translates into CASSQVFRTDRATEAFF.

Note on this clonotype: Germline is not matched at one junction end, which may reflect a read error. The J gene is TRBJ2-7, the V gene TRBV5-1; 8 bases align to TRBD1. The length of the CDR3 is 16 residues. CDR1 is SGHRS, CDR2 YFSETQ, per germline. CDR3 residues: CTSSFRPGQEFFGQYF. In nucleotides, the CDR3 is TGCACCAGCAGCTTTCGACCGGGACAGGAATTTTTCGGGCAGTACTTC. Combining the CDR3 with reference TRBV5-1 and TRBJ2-7 gives the whole variable domain KAGVTQTPRYLIKTRGQQVTLSCSPISGHRSVSWYQQTPGQGLQFLFEYFSETQRNKGNFPGRFSGRQFSNSRSEMNVSTLELGDSALYLCTSSFRPGQEFFGQYFGPGTRLTVT.